The next 22 T cell receptor beta chains were all read from a single sample in a study of chemoradiotherapy in HPV16-positive cancers. Method: immunoSEQ multiplex PCR; TCRdb's copy keeps in-frame clones and lacks some. This sample yields 25,000 to 30,000 clones, of which approximately 90% are seen a single time; approximately 22% belongs to the top ten. Sequencing was performed on blood, taken from a patient who underwent chemoradiotherapy. These receptors originate from a human donor with HPV-associated anogenital cancer.

The V call is TRBV4-3, the J call TRBJ1-4, with unresolved D. CDR1 is LGHNA, CDR2 YSLEER, per germline. The CDR3 length is 15 residues. Trimming stripped 0 bases from V and 4 bases from J, with 9 bases between. DNA for the CDR3: TGCGCCAGCAGCCAAGACGAGACAATTAATGAAAAACTGTTTTTT. Its translation: CASSQDETINEKLFF.

A remark on this clone: Other DNA sequences from this sample encode an identical CDR3 as well. The V gene is TRBV19, the J gene TRBJ2-7; tentative D call: TRBD1 (6 bases). With 1 base removed from V and 4 bases from J, the gap between germline ends came to 11 bases. Germline V gives CDR1 LNHDA, CDR2 SQIVND (reference sequence). The CDR3 runs to 14 residues. The CDR3 protein is CASSIGARGYEQYF. In DNA form, the CDR3 reads TGTGCCAGTAGTATAGGAGCCAGGGGTTACGAGCAGTACTTC.

The rearrangement uses TRBV5-1 and TRBJ2-5, with 8 nucleotides matching TRBD2. The length of the CDR3 is 16 residues. Germline-derived CDR1 and CDR2 are SGHRS and YFSETQ. V lost 2 bases to trimming and J lost 5 bases; unmatched junction nucleotides: 11. The CDR3 region has the DNA TGCGCCAGCAGCTTAGGTGTCGGGGGGGCGGCCGAGACCCAGTACTTC. Encoded protein: CASSLGVGGAAETQYF. The variable domain in full, completed from reference TRBV5-1 and TRBJ2-5, reads KAGVTQTPRYLIKTRGQQVTLSCSPISGHRSVSWYQQTPGQGLQFLFEYFSETQRNKGNFPGRFSGRQFSNSRSEMNVSTLELGDSALYLCASSLGVGGAAETQYFGPGTRLLVL.

This clone was seen once. The rearrangement uses TRBV6-1 and TRBJ2-3; no reliable D call. Trimming pared 0 bases from V and 1 base from J, leaving 8 bases between. CDR3 length: 15 amino acids. The V gene's germline CDR1 is MNHNS and CDR2 SASEGT. CDR3 bases: TGTGCCAGCAGTGAAGCGGCGGCCCGCACAGATACGCAGTATTTT. This gives the protein CASSEAAARTDTQYF.

The J gene is TRBJ2-5, the V gene TRBV30; D is unresolved. Trimming took off 2 bases at V and 5 bases at J, with 6 bases between the two ends. Germline loops: CDR1 GTSNPN, CDR2 SVGIG (reference sequence). This CDR3 is 11 amino acids long. The CDR3 bases are TGTGCCTGGAGTCCTGGGGAGACCCAGTACTTC. It is translated as CAWSPGETQYF.

The genes are TRBV5-1 and TRBJ2-1, with 7 bases fitting TRBD1. The CDR3 totals 12 residues. With 4 bases clipped from V and 7 bases from J, the junction kept 2 bases outside the gene matches. Germline V CDR1 and CDR2: SGHRS, YFSETQ. The CDR3 loop is CASSVQGNEQFF. CDR3 nucleotide sequence: TGCGCCAGCAGCGTACAGGGGAATGAGCAGTTCTTC.

The chain joins TRBV7-2 to TRBJ2-7, with D possibly matching TRBD2 (5 bases). The CDR3 consists of 12 residues. Trimming took 5 bases from V and 5 from J, leaving 10 bases between them. CDR1 and CDR2 (germline): SGHTA, FQGNSA. DNA of the CDR3: TGTGCCAGCAGCCTCGGGGAGCACGAGCAGTACTTC. This sequence encodes CASSLGEHEQYF.

The chain is built from TRBV2 and TRBJ2-5, with 8 nucleotides matching TRBD1. Germline assignment: CDR1 SNHLY and CDR2 FYNNEI. V was pared by 8 bases and J by 2 bases, with 1 base of the junction left unmatched. The CDR3 extends over 12 amino acids. The CDR3 here is CASGTGQETQYF. CDR3 DNA sequence: TGTGCCAGCGGGACAGGACAAGAGACCCAGTACTTC.

The genes are TRBV30 and TRBJ1-6; TRBD1 matches 7 bases. V trimming: 1 base; J trimming: 3 bases; junction bases outside the gene matches: 3. The CDR3 contains 15 residues. Germline V gene data show CDR1 as GTSNPN and CDR2 as SVGIG (reference sequence). The CDR3 DNA reads as TGTGCCTGGAGTGACCCAGGGGGCTATAATTCACCCCTCCACTTT. It yields the protein CAWSDPGGYNSPLHF.

J is TRBJ1-1 and V is TRBV2; D might be TRBD1 (6 bases). The CDR3 has 14 residues. Trimming stripped 8 bases from V and 0 bases from J, with 13 bases between. In germline, CDR1 is SNHLY, CDR2 FYNNEI. The chain's CDR3 is CASAKGGLNTEAFF. The CDR3 nucleotides read TGTGCCAGCGCCAAAGGGGGGTTGAACACTGAAGCTTTCTTT.

J is TRBJ2-7 and V is TRBV7-9, with D possibly TRBD2 on 6 matching bases. This CDR3 contains 16 residues. The germline CDR1 and CDR2 sequences are SEHNR and FQNEAQ (reference sequence). Trimming left V 5 bases short and J 0 bases short, with 17 bases between. In nucleotides, the CDR3 is TGTGCCAGCAGCCTGGGGTCCGCGGGAAGCTCCTACGAGCAGTACTTC. Its protein is CASSLGSAGSSYEQYF.

V and J are TRBV10-1 and TRBJ1-4; D is unresolved. The ends were cut back, 0 bases at V and 8 bases at J, with 10 bases in the middle. CDR1 and CDR2 from the germline V gene are WNHNN and SYGVQD (reference sequence). This CDR3 region has 14 residues. Written as DNA, the CDR3 is TGCGCCAGCAGTGAGTCGTCGGGAGAAGAAAAACTGTTTTTT. Translated: CASSESSGEEKLFF.

V and J are TRBV25-1 and TRBJ2-3; 10 bases line up with TRBD2. The CDR3 spans 16 residues. Trimming cost V 1 base and J 4 bases; bases outside gene matches: 5. CDR1 and CDR2 (germline): MGHDK, SYGVNS. In DNA form, the CDR3 reads TGTGCCAGCAGTGAATGGAATAGCGGGGGGTCAGATACGCAGTATTTT. It codes for CASSEWNSGGSDTQYF.

The J gene is TRBJ1-2, the V gene TRBV28; D gene unclear. Trimming shortened V by 2 bases and J by 2 bases, and 6 bases separated the two germline ends. CDR1 and CDR2 from the germline V gene are MDHEN and SYDVKM. The CDR3 contains 13 residues. The CDR3 DNA reads TGTGCCAGCAGTTTAAACGGAAACTATGGCTACACCTTC. Translation: CASSLNGNYGYTF.

This chain's CDR3 is CAIGTGNTIYF. The CDR3 DNA reads TGTGCCATCGGGACCGGAAACACCATATATTTT. V and J are TRBV10-3 and TRBJ1-3, with D tentatively TRBD1 (5 bases). Germline V gene lookup returns CDR1 ENHRY and CDR2 SYGVKD. The germline V and J ends were trimmed by 8 bases and 4 bases, with 6 bases remaining between them. The CDR3 consists of 11 residues.

This clone was picked up one time. The V gene is TRBV4-1, the J gene TRBJ1-1; D call uncertain. V lost 1 base and J 1 base, leaving 4 bases between the germline ends. This CDR3 is built from 13 residues. CDR1 MGHRA and CDR2 YSYEKL come from the germline V gene. CDR3 sequence reads: CASSQVQNTEAFF. The CDR3 DNA follows: TGCGCCAGCAGCCAAGTCCAGAACACTGAAGCTTTCTTT.

The table lists this clone with a count of one. The chain joins TRBV5-4 to TRBJ2-5, with D perhaps matching TRBD1 or TRBD2 (5 bases each). V lost 0 bases, J lost 3 bases, and 9 bases lay in between. The CDR3 consists of 14 residues. The germline gives CDR1 SGHNT, CDR2 YYREEE (reference sequence). The chain's CDR3 is CASSLVGTEETQYF. CDR3 in DNA: TGTGCCAGCAGCTTGGTAGGGACGGAAGAGACCCAGTACTTC. The full variable domain, completed using reference TRBV5-4 and TRBJ2-5, is ETGVTQSPTHLIKTRGQQVTLRCSSQSGHNTVSWYQQALGQGPQFIFQYYREEENGRGNFPPRFSGLQFPNYSSELNVNALELDDSALYLCASSLVGTEETQYFGPGTRLLVL.

The chain is built from TRBV27 and TRBJ2-7; 16 bases agree with TRBD2. This CDR3 is 17 amino acids long. With V trimmed by 4 bases and J by 5 bases, 8 bases remained unmatched. The germline V gene encodes CDR1 MNHEY and CDR2 SMNVEV (reference sequence). The CDR3 sequence: CASSSPGLAGGPHEQYF. The CDR3 DNA sequence: TGTGCCAGCAGTTCACCGGGACTAGCGGGAGGGCCCCACGAGCAGTACTTC.

The rearrangement joins TRBV7-9 to TRBJ2-1, with D perhaps TRBD1 (5 bases). With 4 bases removed from V and 5 bases from J, the gap between germline ends came to 15 bases. In germline, CDR1 is SEHNR, CDR2 FQNEAQ (reference sequence). This CDR3 contains 15 residues. CDR3 in amino acids: CASSSTQGLDNEQFF. CDR3 in DNA: TGTGCCAGCAGCTCAACCCAGGGATTGGACAATGAGCAGTTCTTC.

The rearrangement links TRBV27 to TRBJ2-7; 7 nucleotides match TRBD1. Germline assignment: CDR1 MNHEY and CDR2 SMNVEV (reference sequence). V trimming: 6 bases; J trimming: 2 bases; junction bases outside the gene matches: 7. This CDR3 spans 14 amino acids. The CDR3 coding sequence is TGTGCCAGCAGCAGGCCGGGACAGACCTACGAGCAGTACTTC. This gives the protein CASSRPGQTYEQYF.

The chain links TRBV23-1 to TRBJ1-5; D not certain. TRBV23-1 is filed as an ORF, its function uncertain. This CDR3 region has 17 residues. With 0 bases removed from V and 11 bases from J, the gap between germline ends came to 23 bases. CDR3 residues: CASSQSWQPSRLVTQHF. For the CDR3, the DNA is TGCGCCAGCAGTCAATCGTGGCAGCCGTCACGGTTGGTGACCCAGCATTTT.

The V call is TRBV19, the J call TRBJ2-3, with TRBD2 matching 13 bases. The CDR3 consists of 17 residues. Germline V CDR1 and CDR2: LNHDA, SQIVND (reference sequence). V was clipped by 10 bases and J by 4 bases; unmatched bases: 14. The CDR3 nucleotides read TGTGCCACCGGAAGGACTAGCGGGAGTATGATAGCAGATACGCAGTATTTT. Protein: CATGRTSGSMIADTQYF.